This TCR beta chain was obtained from a study of shared clonotypes between healthy human individuals. Comments on this clone: The antigen remains unidentified.

The trim removed 6 bases at V and 4 bases at J, leaving 9 bases unmatched. CDR3 length: 15 residues. Germline V lookup: CDR1 SEHNR, CDR2 FQNEAQ (reference sequence). The protocol was immunoSEQ multiplex PCR, while the TCRdb copy is restricted to in-frame clones and leaves out a portion. The sample has around 480,000 clones; 75% to 80% are singletons. General observations from the study: An anticipated effect of sequencing depth on clonotype sharing among donors was recognized. The represented genetic and exposure-history diversity was limited by the small number of donors.

The sample taken for sequencing was PBMCs. The source of this sequence is a woman in her thirties or forties in good health. Some clones in this sample may be carry-over from other donors' samples. The chain has TRBV7-9 and TRBJ2-3; 8 bases match TRBD2. The CDR3 region has the DNA TGTGCCAGCAGGAGCGGGAGTTATGCGGCAGATACGCAGTATTTT. It translates to CASRSGSYAADTQYF.